The 30 T cell receptor beta chains reported below all come from one sample, sequenced in a study of blood T cell repertoires in COVID-19. TCRdb's table, derived via immunoSEQ multiplex PCR, lists solely in-frame clones and lacks some. This table has 350,000 to 400,000 clones, approximately 88% appearing once. Sample: peripheral blood. The receptors here all came from a young woman with COVID-19, enrolled during active disease.

This rearrangement joins TRBV28 to TRBJ2-3; D perhaps matches TRBD1 (6 bases). V was trimmed by 7 bases and J by 2 bases, leaving 16 bases between them. The germline V gene encodes CDR1 MDHEN and CDR2 SYDVKM. The CDR3 consists of 15 residues. CDR3 region: CASNLRQEPTDTQYF. As DNA, the CDR3 is TGTGCCAGCAACCTCAGACAGGAACCCACAGATACGCAGTATTTT.

The V gene is TRBV18, the J gene TRBJ1-3; tentative D call: TRBD1 (5 bases). V lost 1 base, J lost 1 base, and 8 bases lay in between. The CDR3 contains 15 residues. CDR1 is KGHSH, CDR2 LQKENI, per germline. The CDR3 DNA sequence: TGTGCCAGCTCACCACAGGGGTTTTCTGGAAACACCATATATTTT. Its protein product is CASSPQGFSGNTIYF.

The gene calls are TRBV5-1 and TRBJ2-1; 7 bases fit TRBD2. J lost 7 bases, V lost 1 base, and 8 bases had no gene match. The germline V gene encodes CDR1 SGHRS and CDR2 YFSETQ. CDR3 size: 15 residues. The CDR3 coding sequence is TGCGCCAGCAGCTTGTCTTTAGCGGGTACAAATGAGCAGTTCTTC. This gives the protein CASSLSLAGTNEQFF.

The chain links TRBV30 to TRBJ2-5, with unresolved D. The V end was cut by 5 bases, the J end by 5 bases, with 15 bases between. Germline V gene sequence: CDR1 GTSNPN, CDR2 SVGIG (reference sequence). This CDR3 has 13 amino acids. The CDR3 protein is CAWGSPSGETQYF. CDR3 coding DNA: TGTGCCTGGGGTTCACCTAGTGGTGAGACCCAGTACTTC.

This clone was counted between two and nine times. Other DNA sequences in this specimen translate into the identical CDR3. Here the CDR3 DNA reads TGTGCCAGCAGCCAAGATCGGCGAGGACAAGAGACCCAGTACTTC. Translated: CASSQDRRGQETQYF. The chain links TRBV3-1 (or the pseudogene TRBV3-2) to TRBJ2-5; no firm D call. Germline-derived CDR1 and CDR2 are LGHDT and YNNKEL (reference sequence). This CDR3 comprises 15 residues. V gave up 0 bases and J gave up 2 bases, with 10 bases separating them.

The chain is built from TRBV5-1 and TRBJ2-1, with 7 bases matching TRBD1. This CDR3 spans 15 amino acids. Germline V gene data show CDR1 as SGHRS and CDR2 as YFSETQ. With 3 bases clipped from V and 9 bases from J, the junction kept 12 bases outside the gene matches. The CDR3 protein is CASSYGTERSLEQFF. DNA of the CDR3: TGCGCCAGCAGCTACGGGACAGAGCGATCCCTTGAGCAGTTCTTC.

This chain uses TRBV4-1 with TRBJ2-7, with 8 bases aligning to TRBD2. The CDR3 contains 17 residues. J lost 7 bases, V lost 0 bases, and 14 bases had no gene match. The germline V gene has CDR1 MGHRA and CDR2 YSYEKL. CDR3 sequence (DNA): TGCGCCAGCAGCCAAGATACAGCGGGAGACCCCCCCTGGGAGCAGTACGTC. It is translated as CASSQDTAGDPPWEQYV.

This chain links TRBV7-9 with TRBJ1-2; D perhaps matches TRBD1 (5 bases). V was clipped by 5 bases and J by 0 bases, with 13 bases between them. The CDR3 runs to 15 residues. The germline gives CDR1 SEHNR, CDR2 FQNEAQ (reference sequence). The CDR3 bases are TGTGCCAGCAGCCCTCGGACAAGGCCTAACTATGGCTACACCTTC. The encoded protein is CASSPRTRPNYGYTF.

The chain combines TRBV6-6 with TRBJ2-2, with D perhaps TRBD2 (7 bases). Trimming pared 2 bases from V and 7 bases from J, leaving 11 bases between. The CDR3 covers 14 residues. CDR1 is MNHNY and CDR2 is SVGAGI in the germline V gene (reference sequence). The CDR3, as DNA: TGTGCCAGCAGTTACGGGGGGGCCGGCGGGGAGCTGTTTTTT. As protein: CASSYGGAGGELFF.

The chain recombines TRBV11-2 with TRBJ1-5, with a tentative D call TRBD1 (6 bases). Between the trimmed V and J ends, which lost 1 base and 10 bases, there was a span of 14 bases. Germline CDR1 is SGHAT and CDR2 is FQNNGV. The CDR3 spans 14 residues. CDR3 bases: TGTGCCAGCAGCTTAGGGTACAGGGACAATCCCCAGCATTTT. Residues: CASSLGYRDNPQHF.

The chain is built from TRBV3-1 (or the pseudogene TRBV3-2) and TRBJ2-7; TRBD1 is a possible D gene (6 bases). Trimming cost V 4 bases and J 1 base, with 29 bases left between them. The CDR3 consists of 20 residues. The germline V gene has CDR1 LGHDT and CDR2 YNNKEL (reference sequence). In DNA form, the CDR3 reads TGTGCCAGCAGCCCCCTGGTTAGTAGAGGGGGAATTAATCCTTCCTACGAGCAGTACGTC. Amino acid sequence: CASSPLVSRGGINPSYEQYV.

The V gene is TRBV5-4, the J gene TRBJ2-2, with 9 bases identical to TRBD1. Germline V CDR1 and CDR2: SGHNT, YYREEE (reference sequence). The junction had 6 bases not matched to a gene; V was cut back by 0 bases and J by 3 bases. The CDR3 covers 17 residues. CDR3 protein: CASSLVTGGEYTGELFF. CDR3 coding DNA: TGTGCCAGCAGCTTGGTGACAGGGGGGGAATACACCGGGGAGCTGTTTTTT.

J is TRBJ2-5 and V is TRBV27; D remains unclear. The germline V gene encodes CDR1 MNHEY and CDR2 SMNVEV (reference sequence). V gave up 0 bases and J gave up 9 bases, with 17 bases separating them. This CDR3 contains 15 residues. CDR3 loop: CASSLSDSSSRAQYF. CDR3 DNA sequence: TGTGCCAGCAGTTTATCGGATAGCTCCTCACGGGCCCAGTACTTC.

The V call is TRBV5-1, the J call TRBJ2-3, with 12 bases that match TRBD2. The CDR3 covers 18 residues. CDR1 is SGHRS, CDR2 YFSETQ, per germline. V lost 2 bases and J lost 2; bases outside the gene matches: 9. For the CDR3, the DNA is TGCGCCAGCAGCTTCAGACTAGCGGGGGCCCTAAACACAGATACGCAGTATTTT. Residues: CASSFRLAGALNTDTQYF. Based on the CDR3 plus reference TRBV5-1 and TRBJ2-3, the full variable domain is KAGVTQTPRYLIKTRGQQVTLSCSPISGHRSVSWYQQTPGQGLQFLFEYFSETQRNKGNFPGRFSGRQFSNSRSEMNVSTLELGDSALYLCASSFRLAGALNTDTQYFGPGTRLTVL.

V is TRBV5-1 and J is TRBJ2-7; TRBD1 aligns across 10 bases. V lost 3 bases, J lost 5 bases, and 17 bases stayed unmatched. Germline loops: CDR1 SGHRS, CDR2 YFSETQ. CDR3 length: 18 residues. The CDR3 reads CASSWGKKPGQGSHEQYF. CDR3 nucleotide sequence: TGCGCCAGCAGCTGGGGGAAAAAACCGGGACAGGGGAGCCACGAGCAGTACTTC.

The chain carries TRBV6-5 and TRBJ2-7, with TRBD1 matching 10 bases. This CDR3 has 12 residues. Germline CDR1 is MNHEY and CDR2 is SVGAGI. The junction had 4 bases not matched to a gene; V was cut back by 8 bases and J by 6 bases. The CDR3 loop reads CASGTGVGEQYV. The CDR3 DNA follows: TGTGCCAGCGGGACAGGGGTTGGCGAGCAGTACGTC.

This clone was detected only a few times. The chain links TRBV6-4 to TRBJ1-2; no clear D gene. The CDR3 has 16 amino acids. CDR1 MRHNA and CDR2 SNTAGT come from the germline V gene. Trimming stripped 2 bases from V and 6 bases from J, with 19 bases between. The CDR3: CASSDRYRAGLDGYTF. DNA for the CDR3: TGTGCCAGCAGTGACCGATATAGGGCAGGACTCGATGGCTACACCTTC.

This rearrangement joins TRBV2 to TRBJ2-2, with 7 positions matching TRBD1. V lost 2 bases and J lost 2; bases outside the gene matches: 2. CDR3 length equals 15 residues. CDR1 SNHLY and CDR2 FYNNEI come from the germline V gene. CDR3 DNA: TGTGCCAGCAGTGAATACAGGGGAAACACCGGGGAGCTGTTTTTT. The encoded protein is CASSEYRGNTGELFF.

The chain has TRBV10-3 and TRBJ2-7; 9 bases match TRBD1. Germline trimming cut 4 bases from V and 4 bases from J; bases unmatched to any gene: 5. There are 14 residues in the CDR3. Germline CDR1 and CDR2: ENHRY and SYGVKD. CDR3 nucleotide sequence: TGTGCCATCAGTGGGGACAGGGACGCTTACGAGCAGTACGTC. This sequence encodes CAISGDRDAYEQYV.

For the CDR3, the DNA is TGTGCCAGCAGCTCTCGGACAGGGGCGACTAATCAGCCCCAGCATTTT. Translation gives CASSSRTGATNQPQHF. The rearrangement joins TRBV7-8 to TRBJ1-5; 9 bases align to TRBD1. Germline CDR1 is SGHVS and CDR2 is FQNEAQ. Trimming removed 4 bases from V and 4 bases from J; junction bases left unmatched: 8. This CDR3 has 16 amino acids.

The chain joins TRBV25-1 to TRBJ2-1; D may be TRBD2 (5 bases). Germline V gene data show CDR1 as MGHDK and CDR2 as SYGVNS. Trimming shortened V by 3 bases and J by 6 bases, and 12 bases separated the two germline ends. The CDR3 spans 14 residues. CDR3 loop: CASSDTGGSNEQFF. The CDR3 DNA reads as TGTGCCAGCAGTGACACGGGTGGGAGCAATGAGCAGTTCTTC.

This sequence joins TRBV10-3 and TRBJ1-1; TRBD1 agrees at 7 bases. The V and J ends lost 0 bases and 2 bases, in that order; junction bases with no gene match: 12. CDR1 is ENHRY and CDR2 is SYGVKD in the germline V gene. This CDR3 has 18 residues. The CDR3 nucleotides read TGTGCCATCAGTGAGTCGATCGGTCTGGGACAGCAAAACACTGAAGCTTTCTTT. Translating gives CAISESIGLGQQNTEAFF.

V and J are TRBV3-1 (or the pseudogene TRBV3-2) and TRBJ2-7; 7 bases are a match to TRBD1. The ends lost 1 base at V and 4 bases at J; junction bases unmatched: 7. The CDR3 sequence is 15 residues long. CDR1 is LGHDT, CDR2 YNNKEL, per germline (reference sequence). The CDR3 bases are TGTGCCAGCAGCCAAGCACATACAGGGGCGTACGAGCAGTACTTC. Translation: CASSQAHTGAYEQYF.

The V and J genes are TRBV19 and TRBJ2-7; no clear D. The CDR3 sequence is 17 residues long. The germline CDR1 and CDR2 sequences are LNHDA and SQIVND (reference sequence). Trimming pared 11 bases from V and 2 bases from J, leaving 28 bases between. Here the CDR3 DNA reads TGTGCCGGCTGCCTGCCCAGCGCCCGTTGGTCCCCCTACGAGCAGTACGTC. Amino acid sequence: CAGCLPSARWSPYEQYV.

The chain couples TRBV6-2 or TRBV6-3 to TRBJ2-1, with 7 nucleotides matching TRBD2. The CDR3 totals 13 residues. Germline CDR1 and CDR2: MNHEY and SVGEGT. V dropped 2 bases and J dropped 9; count of bases not matched to a gene: 4. The CDR3 loop reads CASSYALAGEQFF. The CDR3 coding sequence is TGTGCCAGCAGTTACGCTTTAGCGGGTGAGCAGTTCTTC.

This clone appeared once. The V call is TRBV5-4, the J call TRBJ2-7; 10 nucleotides match TRBD1. The ends lost 4 bases at V and 3 bases at J; junction bases unmatched: 4. CDR1 SGHNT and CDR2 YYREEE come from the germline V gene (reference sequence). There are 14 residues in the CDR3. This chain's CDR3 is CASSGGTGDYEQYF. In nucleotides, the CDR3 is TGTGCCAGCAGCGGGGGGACAGGGGACTACGAGCAGTACTTC.

V is TRBV6-5 and J is TRBJ1-2, with TRBD1 identical over 8 bases. V dropped 5 bases and J dropped 4; count of bases not matched to a gene: 9. In germline, CDR1 is MNHEY, CDR2 SVGAGI. The CDR3 is 15 amino acids. The CDR3, as DNA: TGTGCCAGCAGTATTCTGACAGGGGAGGGCTATGGCTACACCTTC. Translating gives CASSILTGEGYGYTF.

The chain links TRBV5-1 to TRBJ2-2; possible D gene TRBD2, 5 bases. From germline, CDR1 is SGHRS and CDR2 YFSETQ. Trimming pared 1 base from V and 5 bases from J, leaving 9 bases between. The CDR3 loop spans 14 amino acids. CDR3 coding DNA: TGCGCCAGCAGCTTGCCGGGAAGTACCGGGGAGCTGTTTTTT. Its protein product is CASSLPGSTGELFF.

V and J are TRBV3-1 (or the pseudogene TRBV3-2) and TRBJ2-6; possible D gene TRBD1, 6 bases. Trimming took off 0 bases at V and 0 bases at J, with 12 bases between the two ends. The CDR3 is 18 amino acids. CDR1 LGHDT and CDR2 YNNKEL come from the germline V gene (reference sequence). The CDR3 reads CASSQDSGQISGANVLTF. The CDR3 nucleotides are TGTGCCAGCAGCCAAGATTCCGGACAGATCTCTGGGGCCAACGTCCTGACTTTC.

This chain uses TRBV5-6 with TRBJ1-2; 9 nucleotides align to TRBD1. Germline CDR1 reads SGHDT; CDR2 reads YYEEEE. V trimming: 4 bases; J trimming: 2 bases; junction bases outside the gene matches: 3. The CDR3 contains 14 residues. The CDR3 sequence: CASSPGTGNYGYTF. The CDR3 nucleotides are TGTGCCAGCAGCCCCGGGACAGGGAACTATGGCTACACCTTC.